This TCR beta chain appears in the sequencing data of a study of human CD8 memory T cell subsets. Preparation of the TCR beta libraries relied on UMI-labeled 5' RACE. TCRdb derives one entry per CDR3 protein from the 5' RACE reads, leaving out DNA. The sample table includes 7,000 to 9,500 distinct CDR3 sequences. This clonotype is classed as medium-sized (0.01 to 0.1%) by frequency. What it binds is unknown. The study, taken as a whole, reports: Precursor exhausted and stem-like memory T cell repertoires shared minimal overlap.

The germline CDR1 and CDR2 sequences are SGHRS and YFSETQ. This CDR3 is 13 amino acids long. The J gene is TRBJ2-7, the V gene TRBV5-1; TCRdb lists TRBD1, though no DNA is available to test this call. The sequenced material came from CD8+ T cells from PBMCs. The clonotype was recovered from a human donor in good health. The CDR3 reads CASSSTGTYEQYF.